This note documents a single TCR beta chain sequence. The target antigen is unknown. The CDR3 covers 13 residues. Looked up from germline, CDR1 is LNHDA and CDR2 is SQIVND (reference sequence). This sample is drawn from a study of siplizumab effects on memory and regulatory T cells. TCRdb keeps only in-frame clones here, not all; method: immunoSEQ multiplex PCR. The table lists approximately 10,000 clones, around 43% of them singletons. The mixed lymphocyte reaction cells were cocultured at 37°C for around six days. This receptor was taken from a human donor in good health; the cells came from an allogeneic mixed lymphocyte reaction. Some clones in this sample may be carry-over from other donors' samples. Sample: CFSE-low (dividing) CD8+ T cells sorted from an allogeneic mixed lymphocyte reaction. This chain links TRBV19 with TRBJ1-2; no definite D call. Here the CDR3 reads CVLEAGITYRYTF. For the CDR3, the DNA is TGTGTCCTCGAGGCGGGGATTACTTACCGCTACACCTTC. Complete variable domain (other parts from reference TRBV19 and TRBJ1-2): DGGITQSPKYLFRKEGQNVTLSCEQNLNHDAMYWYRQDPGQGLRLIYYSQIVNDFQKGDIAEGYSVSREKKESFPLTVTSAQKNPTAFYLCVLEAGITYRYTFGSGTRLTVV.